These 12 T cell receptor beta chains were all obtained from the same sample, sequenced in a study of early T cells in non-severe SARS-CoV-2 infection. From the 5' RACE reads, TCRdb called clonotypes with MiXCR, one entry per CDR3 protein. The sample records 70,000 to 90,000 distinct CDR3 sequences, roughly 16% being singletons. The sequenced sample consisted of whole blood. These receptors came from an adult who was a healthcare worker with PCR-confirmed SARS-CoV-2 infection or an uninfected control (not recorded which).

This clonotype was counted only a few times. V is TRBV12-3 or TRBV12-4 and J is TRBJ1-3; D is uncertain. V was cut by 3 bases and J by 0 bases, with 9 bases left in between. This CDR3 contains 15 residues. This CDR3 reads CASSLGGVSGNTIYF. DNA of the CDR3: TGTGCCAGCAGTTTGGGCGGTGTCTCTGGAAACACCATATATTTT.

The rearrangement joins TRBV12-3 or TRBV12-4 to TRBJ1-1; D is unclear. Trimming removed 3 bases at V and 0 bases at J, with 8 bases between. The CDR3 has 14 amino acids. In nucleotides, the CDR3 is TGTGCCAGCAGTTTTCGACAAATGAACACTGAAGCTTTCTTT. It translates to CASSFRQMNTEAFF.

V is TRBV29-1 and J is TRBJ2-3; 7 positions match TRBD1. The CDR3 sequence is 15 residues long. In germline, CDR1 is SQVTM, CDR2 ANQGSEA. V gave up 2 bases and J gave up 3 bases; unmatched junction bases: 8. CDR3 sequence reads: CSVESEGARTDTQYF. The CDR3 DNA is TGCAGCGTTGAAAGCGAGGGGGCAAGGACAGATACGCAGTATTTT.

V is TRBV5-6 and J is TRBJ1-5; 7 nucleotides agree with TRBD1. From germline, CDR1 is SGHDT and CDR2 YYEEEE. V dropped 4 bases and J dropped 6; count of bases not matched to a gene: 7. The CDR3 length is 14 residues. The CDR3 loop reads CASSRQGGSQPQHF. The CDR3 bases are TGTGCCAGCAGCAGACAGGGCGGATCTCAGCCCCAGCATTTT.

In this sample, this clonotype turned up many times. J is TRBJ2-5 and V is TRBV19; tentatively, D is TRBD2 (6 bases). The ends were cut back, 3 bases at V and 2 bases at J, with 16 bases in the middle. The CDR3 contains 16 residues. CDR1 and CDR2 (germline): LNHDA, SQIVND (reference sequence). The CDR3 DNA reads TGTGCCAGTAGTATCGGAGGGACCGCTGTTCAAGAGACCCAGTACTTC. Protein: CASSIGGTAVQETQYF.

This clonotype appeared a few times. This rearrangement joins TRBV7-3 to TRBJ1-1; no definite D call. With 0 bases removed from V and 3 bases from J, the gap between germline ends came to 11 bases. Looked up from germline, CDR1 is SGHTA and CDR2 is FQGTGA. The CDR3 has 15 residues. The CDR3 reads CASSLTGTGDTEAFF. Here the CDR3 DNA reads TGTGCCAGCAGCTTAACCGGAACCGGGGACACTGAAGCTTTCTTT.

This clonotype was picked up one time. This chain connects TRBV9 to TRBJ2-3; no clear D gene. This CDR3 is built from 16 residues. Germline CDR1 and CDR2: SGDLS and YYNGEE. The germline V and J ends were trimmed by 0 bases and 1 base, with 12 bases remaining between them. CDR3 nucleotide sequence: TGTGCCAGCAGCGTAGCTTCTAGTCAGCGCACAGATACGCAGTATTTT. Amino acids: CASSVASSQRTDTQYF.

This clonotype turned up a few times. The gene calls are TRBV5-4 and TRBJ2-1, with 13 bases fitting TRBD2. After removal of 4 bases from V and 4 bases from J, the junction contained 8 bases not matched to a gene. Germline values: CDR1 SGHNT, CDR2 YYREEE (reference sequence). This CDR3 spans 17 amino acids. The CDR3, as DNA: TGTGCCAGCAGCCCAAGACTAGCGGGAGGTGTATACAATGAGCAGTTCTTC. It yields the protein CASSPRLAGGVYNEQFF.

This clonotype was seen ten or more times. The CDR3 coding sequence is TGTGCCACCAGTGAAGACAGGTACAATCAGCCCCAGCATTTT. Protein: CATSEDRYNQPQHF. The rearrangement uses TRBV24-1 and TRBJ1-5; D possibly corresponds to TRBD1 (6 bases). Deletions cut 4 bases from V and 3 bases from J, with 9 bases between. Per the germline V gene, CDR1 is KGHDR and CDR2 is SFDVKD. The CDR3 consists of 14 residues.

This clonotype was seen a few times. The chain combines TRBV12-3 or TRBV12-4 with TRBJ2-7; no clear D gene. There are 13 residues in the CDR3. V gave up 3 bases and J gave up 3 bases, with 9 bases separating them. CDR3 region: CASSLRTRYEQYF. The DNA for the CDR3 is TGTGCCAGCAGTTTGAGGACCCGCTACGAGCAGTACTTC.

This clonotype was observed a few times. This chain uses TRBV7-2 with TRBJ2-3; D might be TRBD1 or TRBD2, each matching 5 bases. With 5 bases removed from V and 0 bases from J, the gap between germline ends came to 15 bases. This CDR3 comprises 16 residues. The germline CDR1 and CDR2 sequences are SGHTA and FQGNSA. The CDR3 loop is CASSPPGTRSTDTQYF. DNA of the CDR3: TGTGCCAGCAGCCCCCCCGGGACCAGGAGCACAGATACGCAGTATTTT.

The rearrangement links TRBV19 to TRBJ2-2; D not resolved. Trimming shortened V by 0 bases and J by 0 bases, and 8 bases separated the two germline ends. The CDR3 length is 16 residues. Germline-derived CDR1 and CDR2 are LNHDA and SQIVND (reference sequence). The CDR3 loop reads CASSIDWRSNTGELFF. DNA for the CDR3: TGTGCCAGTAGTATAGATTGGCGGTCGAACACCGGGGAGCTGTTTTTT. Looking up the rest from reference TRBV19 and TRBJ2-2 gives the full variable domain: DGGITQSPKYLFRKEGQNVTLSCEQNLNHDAMYWYRQDPGQGLRLIYYSQIVNDFQKGDIAEGYSVSREKKESFPLTVTSAQKNPTAFYLCASSIDWRSNTGELFFGEGSRLTVL.